Below, 19 T cell receptor beta chains from the same sample are listed, as sequenced in a study of post-analysis software for immune sequencing data. Study findings and constraints: Four or five TRBV segments, TRBV5-6, TRBV5-1 and TRBV20-1 among them, were found more frequent in patients than controls.

No antigen is known for these receptors. The TCR beta cDNA libraries contained unique molecular identifiers. TCRdb processed the PCR reads anew with MiXCR; each CDR3 protein has one entry. The table lists about 620,000 distinct CDR3 sequences, about 44% of them singletons. The specimen sequenced was blood. The receptors stem from a girl aged 5-17 years with multiple sclerosis.

V is TRBV28 and J is TRBJ2-1; 11 bases line up with TRBD2. V trimming: 6 bases; J trimming: 8 bases; junction bases outside the gene matches: 6. The CDR3 is 14 amino acids. The V gene's germline CDR1 is MDHEN and CDR2 SYDVKM. This CDR3 reads CASRTSGSVYEQFF. CDR3 sequence (DNA): TGTGCCAGCAGAACTAGCGGGAGTGTGTATGAGCAGTTCTTC.

The gene calls are TRBV11-2 and TRBJ2-5; D uncertain. The last part of the DNA fits TRBJ2-7 better; the J call may be wrong. CDR3 length: 15 residues. Germline V gene lookup returns CDR1 SGHAT and CDR2 FQNNGV. DNA of the CDR3: TGTGCCAGCAGCTTATCTCGCAACATTCGCGGCGAGCAGTACTTC. Translated: CASSLSRNIRGEQYF.

Turning to this clonotype: This may stem from a read error, because a much larger clone lies one nucleotide away. The J gene is TRBJ2-5, the V gene TRBV7-7; TRBD2 matches 11 bases. The CDR3 runs 14 residues. Germline V lookup: CDR1 SSHAT, CDR2 FNYEAQ (reference sequence). CDR3 residues: CVSSQGLAEETQYF. The CDR3 bases are TGTGTCAGCAGCCAGGGACTAGCGGAAGAGACCCAGTACTTC.

The table lists this clonotype with a few counts. The chain recombines TRBV24-1 with TRBJ2-6; D not certain. CDR3 size: 15 residues. V was trimmed by 4 bases and J by 4 bases, leaving 10 bases between them. Germline CDR1 is KGHDR and CDR2 is SFDVKD. CDR3 sequence (DNA): TGTGCCACCAGTGAAAGGACGAAGGGGGCCAACGTCCTGACTTTC. Residues: CATSERTKGANVLTF.

This clonotype was detected only a few times. The CDR3 sequence: CASSFGSGRPDTQYF. The CDR3 DNA reads TGCGCCAGCAGCTTTGGTAGCGGGAGGCCGGATACGCAGTATTTT. The chain carries TRBV5-1 and TRBJ2-3; 10 nucleotides line up with TRBD2. With V trimmed by 2 bases and J by 6 bases, 6 bases remained unmatched. The CDR3 sequence is 15 residues long. Germline CDR1 SGHRS, CDR2 YFSETQ.

V usage is TRBV25-1 and J usage is TRBJ2-1; D perhaps matches TRBD2 (6 bases). Germline V gene sequence: CDR1 MGHDK, CDR2 SYGVNS. The CDR3 is 13 amino acids. V lost 6 bases, J lost 12 bases, and 18 bases lay in between. CDR3 nucleotide sequence: TGTGCCAGCAGCCCCCCCCGGACTACAGGGCAGTTCTTC. Amino acids: CASSPPRTTGQFF.

There are a few counts of this clonotype. This sequence joins TRBV4-1 and TRBJ2-7; TRBD1 matches 9 bases. The CDR3 contains 17 residues. From germline, CDR1 is MGHRA and CDR2 YSYEKL. V was pared by 4 bases and J by 5 bases, with 15 bases of the junction left unmatched. The DNA for the CDR3 is TGCGCCAGCAGCCCTCAGACGGGACAGGGACCGTTTGACGAGCAGTACTTC. Translating it yields CASSPQTGQGPFDEQYF.

The V call is TRBV5-1, the J call TRBJ2-1, with TRBD2 identical over 9 bases. Unmatched junction bases numbered 11, after V lost 3 bases and J lost 7 bases. The V gene's germline CDR1 is SGHRS and CDR2 YFSETQ. This CDR3 contains 16 residues. The chain's CDR3 is CASSWGRSGGRNEQFF. The CDR3 DNA is TGCGCCAGCAGCTGGGGACGTAGCGGGGGAAGGAATGAGCAGTTCTTC.

The V and J genes are TRBV12-3 or TRBV12-4 and TRBJ2-1, with 7 nucleotides matching TRBD1. V shed 5 bases, J shed 5 bases, and the junction held 12 bases outside the gene matches. This CDR3 spans 16 amino acids. The CDR3 DNA sequence: TGTGCCAGCAGTGCGACAGGGACGCTGGTCAACAATGAGCAGTTCTTC. It encodes CASSATGTLVNNEQFF.

This clonotype was counted only a few times. This chain uses TRBV2 with TRBJ2-7; D call uncertain. The CDR3 totals 11 residues. The germline V gene encodes CDR1 SNHLY and CDR2 FYNNEI. V was clipped by 5 bases and J by 7 bases, with 9 bases between them. CDR3 protein: CASSILGEQYF. CDR3 DNA: TGTGCCAGCAGTATCCTTGGTGAGCAGTACTTC.

This clonotype has just a few counts. The genes are TRBV20-1 and TRBJ2-7; D is ambiguous. With the DNA end fitting TRBJ2-5 better, the J assignment may be wrong. The CDR3 is 13 amino acids. From germline, CDR1 is DFQATT and CDR2 SNEGSKA (reference sequence). CDR3 coding DNA: TGCAGTGCTAGTTCTTCCCCCTGGAAGACCCAGTACTTC. This sequence encodes CSASSSPWKTQYF.

This clonotype was seen a handful of times. This chain uses TRBV10-2 with TRBJ2-1; D might be TRBD2 (5 bases). The CDR3 totals 13 residues. The germline V gene has CDR1 WSHSY and CDR2 SAAADI. V lost 3 bases and J 6 bases, leaving 9 bases between the germline ends. The CDR3 here is CASSEQAANEQFF. CDR3 bases: TGCGCCAGCAGTGAACAAGCGGCCAATGAGCAGTTCTTC.

The sample holds many counts of this clonotype. The chain couples TRBV7-9 to TRBJ2-4; 14 bases are shared with TRBD2. This CDR3 spans 14 amino acids. With 5 bases clipped from V and 11 bases from J, the junction kept 5 bases outside the gene matches. In germline, CDR1 is SEHNR, CDR2 FQNEAQ (reference sequence). This chain's CDR3 is CASSRGLAGGLQYF. DNA for the CDR3: TGTGCCAGCAGCCGCGGACTAGCGGGGGGTCTTCAGTACTTC.

The J gene is TRBJ2-7, the V gene TRBV4-1, with a possible D match to TRBD1 (6 bases). CDR1 and CDR2 (germline): MGHRA, YSYEKL. Trimming pared 3 bases from V and 6 bases from J, leaving 18 bases between. The CDR3 runs 15 residues. This CDR3 reads CASSHLPGPDSEQYF. Written as DNA, the CDR3 is TGCGCCAGCAGCCACTTACCCGGGCCGGACAGCGAGCAGTACTTC.

The rearrangement uses TRBV6-5 and TRBJ2-1, with 15 bases that match TRBD2. The ends lost 3 bases at V and 3 bases at J; junction bases unmatched: 9. The CDR3 has 19 residues. Germline V gene data show CDR1 as MNHEY and CDR2 as SVGAGI. In DNA form, the CDR3 reads TGTGCCAGCAGTTATCGGACTAGCGGGAGGGATCGTTACTACAATGAGCAGTTCTTC. Its protein product is CASSYRTSGRDRYYNEQFF.

This clonotype was found a few times. The rearrangement uses TRBV7-3 and TRBJ1-1, with D possibly matching TRBD1 (5 bases). Per the germline V gene, CDR1 is SGHTA and CDR2 is FQGTGA. CDR3 length: 13 amino acids. Trimming pared 2 bases from V and 3 bases from J, leaving 7 bases between. In nucleotides, the CDR3 is TGTGCCAGCAGCTTAGACAGCGACACTGAAGCTTTCTTT. It is translated as CASSLDSDTEAFF.

This clonotype occurred many times. This chain connects TRBV4-1 to TRBJ2-3; D possibly corresponds to TRBD1 (7 bases). The CDR3 has 16 amino acids. Per the germline V gene, CDR1 is MGHRA and CDR2 is YSYEKL. V lost 1 base and J lost 3, with 14 bases in between. Here the CDR3 DNA reads TGCGCCAGCAGCCAAGGGAACAGGGGAGGAACAGATACGCAGTATTTT. It yields the protein CASSQGNRGGTDTQYF.

This clonotype came up many times. This sequence joins TRBV5-1 and TRBJ2-5; D call uncertain. Germline CDR1 reads SGHRS; CDR2 reads YFSETQ. Trimming pared 1 base from V and 5 bases from J, leaving 9 bases between. There are 13 residues in the CDR3. CDR3 protein: CASSLQEWETQYF. The CDR3 DNA reads TGCGCCAGCAGCTTGCAGGAGTGGGAGACCCAGTACTTC.

This clonotype was seen only a few times. The rearrangement links TRBV18 to TRBJ2-7; 9 nucleotides match TRBD1. The CDR3 totals 13 residues. The V and J ends lost 8 bases and 5 bases, in that order; junction bases with no gene match: 7. Germline assignment: CDR1 KGHSH and CDR2 LQKENI. The CDR3 DNA reads as TGTGCCAGCGAGGGGACAGGGTCAAACGAGCAGTACTTC. It is translated as CASEGTGSNEQYF.